These 13 T cell receptor beta chains were all obtained from the same sample, sequenced in a study of blood T cell repertoires in COVID-19 (dated by TCRdb to 2019 to 2021). Receptor amplification or capture employed the immunoSEQ multiplex PCR assay. TCRdb holds this immuneACCESS table with in-frame rearrangements only. Some clones are missing; in checked studies, unresolved V genes explain under half, and the rest has no known cause. Present in this sample are about 220,000 clones, approximately 77% of which were seen just once. 3% to 4% of the sample goes to the ten largest clones. Specimen: peripheral blood. These receptors came from a woman older than 75 with acute or convalescent COVID-19.

The gene calls are TRBV7-9 and TRBJ2-7, with TRBD1 matching over 9 bases. CDR3 length: 16 residues. Germline V gene data show CDR1 as SEHNR and CDR2 as FQNEAQ (reference sequence). J gave up 3 bases and V 5 bases, and 11 bases lay outside the gene matches. The CDR3: CASSDTGGARDYEQYF. CDR3 DNA: TGTGCCAGCAGCGACACAGGGGGCGCCCGGGACTACGAGCAGTACTTC. The full variable domain, rest sourced from reference TRBV7-9 and TRBJ2-7, is DTGVSQNPRHKITKRGQNVTFRCDPISEHNRLYWYRQTLGQGPEFLTYFQNEAQLEKSRLLSDRFSAERPKGSFSTLEIQRTEQGDSAMYLCASSDTGGARDYEQYFGPGTRLTVT.

The CDR3 DNA reads as TGTGCCAGCAGTTTTAGAACAGGGTTAAGCTACACCTTC. It yields the protein CASSFRTGLSYTF. The chain recombines TRBV12-3 or TRBV12-4 with TRBJ1-2; D might be TRBD1 (6 bases). The CDR3 loop spans 13 amino acids. The ends were cut back, 3 bases at V and 9 bases at J, with 14 bases in the middle.

The J gene is TRBJ1-2, the V gene TRBV5-1; TRBD1 matches 9 bases. This CDR3 is built from 15 residues. The J segment lost 5 bases and the V segment lost 5 bases, leaving 10 bases of the junction unmatched. Germline CDR1 SGHRS, CDR2 YFSETQ. CDR3 amino acids: CASRIEQGARYGYTF. In DNA form, the CDR3 reads TGCGCCAGCAGGATAGAACAGGGGGCGCGATATGGCTACACCTTC.

This chain uses TRBV5-1 with TRBJ1-3; TRBD1 matches 8 bases. The CDR3 contains 16 residues. Germline loops: CDR1 SGHRS, CDR2 YFSETQ. The ends lost 4 bases at V and 0 bases at J; junction bases unmatched: 6. This chain's CDR3 is CASSTRTGSSGNTIYF. The CDR3 DNA is TGCGCCAGCAGCACCCGGACAGGGAGCTCTGGAAACACCATATATTTT.

The rearrangement uses TRBV24-1 and TRBJ1-5, with D perhaps TRBD1 (6 bases). V was shortened by 9 bases and J by 6 bases, with 14 bases between the two germline ends. Germline V gene sequence: CDR1 KGHDR, CDR2 SFDVKD. The CDR3 is 13 amino acids. CDR3 bases: TGTGCCACCGCTGGGGGCATGTTTCAGCCCCAGCATTTT. As protein: CATAGGMFQPQHF.

The chain links TRBV6-1 to TRBJ1-1; weak D call: TRBD1 (5 bases). Trimming stripped 3 bases from V and 1 base from J, with 6 bases between. Per the germline V gene, CDR1 is MNHNS and CDR2 is SASEGT. CDR3 length: 13 amino acids. In nucleotides, the CDR3 is TGTGCCAGCAGTGACGGACAGAACACTGAAGCTTTCTTT. This encodes CASSDGQNTEAFF.

The chain combines TRBV2 with TRBJ2-3; 9 bases agree with TRBD2. There are 15 residues in the CDR3. CDR1 is SNHLY and CDR2 is FYNNEI in the germline V gene. The V and J ends lost 3 bases and 2 bases, in that order; junction bases with no gene match: 3. This CDR3 is CASSEAGGPTDTQYF. CDR3 nucleotides: TGTGCCAGCAGTGAGGCGGGGGGGCCCACAGATACGCAGTATTTT. The full variable domain, completed using reference TRBV2 and TRBJ2-3, is EPEVTQTPSHQVTQMGQEVILRCVPISNHLYFYWYRQILGQKVEFLVSFYNNEISEKSEIFDDQFSVERPDGSNFTLKIRSTKLEDSAMYFCASSEAGGPTDTQYFGPGTRLTVL.

J is TRBJ2-3 and V is TRBV18; TRBD1 matches 7 bases. J lost 0 bases, V lost 4 bases, and 7 bases had no gene match. This CDR3 contains 16 residues. Per germline, CDR1 KGHSH and CDR2 LQKENI. The CDR3, as DNA: TGTGCCAGCTCACTCGGACAGGACCCTAGCACAGATACGCAGTATTTT. It translates to CASSLGQDPSTDTQYF.

The CDR3, as DNA: TGTGCCATCAGGTCGACTAGCGGGGCAACAGATACGCAGTATTTT. Encoded protein: CAIRSTSGATDTQYF. This rearrangement joins TRBV10-3 to TRBJ2-3; 11 bases agree with TRBD2. Germline V CDR1 and CDR2: ENHRY, SYGVKD. The CDR3 extends over 15 amino acids. The trim removed 6 bases at V and 3 bases at J, leaving 5 bases unmatched.

This chain uses TRBV3-1 (or the pseudogene TRBV3-2) with TRBJ2-1; TRBD2 aligns across 15 bases. CDR3 length equals 15 residues. Germline V CDR1 and CDR2: LGHDT, YNNKEL (reference sequence). Trimming took 4 bases from V and 10 from J; bases not matched to a gene: 5. The CDR3 protein is CASSPGLAGGLEQFF. CDR3 DNA: TGTGCCAGCAGCCCCGGACTAGCGGGGGGGCTAGAGCAGTTCTTC.

This chain joins TRBV6-2 or TRBV6-3 and TRBJ2-7; D might be TRBD2 (6 bases). The V gene's germline CDR1 is MNHEY and CDR2 SVGEGT. The CDR3 covers 14 residues. V was clipped by 2 bases and J by 6 bases, with 14 bases between them. The CDR3 reads CASSYGGVGREQYF. Written as DNA, the CDR3 is TGTGCCAGCAGTTACGGCGGGGTTGGGCGCGAGCAGTACTTC.

The chain joins TRBV7-6 to TRBJ2-3; 12 positions agree with TRBD2. After removal of 5 bases from V and 0 bases from J, the junction contained 3 bases not matched to a gene. There are 16 residues in the CDR3. The germline V gene has CDR1 SGHVS and CDR2 FNYEAQ. CDR3 residues: CASSILAGGSTDTQYF. In DNA form, the CDR3 reads TGTGCCAGCAGCATACTAGCGGGGGGTAGCACAGATACGCAGTATTTT.

This clone was observed a few times. The chain links TRBV5-1 to TRBJ2-5; 10 nucleotides line up with TRBD2. V was pared by 4 bases and J by 4 bases, with 10 bases of the junction left unmatched. Germline-derived CDR1 and CDR2 are SGHRS and YFSETQ. This CDR3 is built from 16 residues. The DNA for the CDR3 is TGCGCCAGCAGCCCCTCAGTAGCGGGGGGTAGAGAGACCCAGTACTTC. This encodes CASSPSVAGGRETQYF.